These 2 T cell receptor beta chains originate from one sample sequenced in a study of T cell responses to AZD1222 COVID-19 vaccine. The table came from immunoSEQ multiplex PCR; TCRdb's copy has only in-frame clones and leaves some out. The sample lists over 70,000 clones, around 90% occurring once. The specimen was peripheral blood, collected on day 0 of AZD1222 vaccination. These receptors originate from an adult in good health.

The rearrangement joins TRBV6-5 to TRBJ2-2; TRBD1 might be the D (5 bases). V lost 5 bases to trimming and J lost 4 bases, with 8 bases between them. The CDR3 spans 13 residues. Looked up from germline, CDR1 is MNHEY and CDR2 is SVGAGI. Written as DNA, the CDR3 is TGTGCCAGCAGTAAGACAGTCACCGGGGAGCTGTTTTTT. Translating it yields CASSKTVTGELFF.

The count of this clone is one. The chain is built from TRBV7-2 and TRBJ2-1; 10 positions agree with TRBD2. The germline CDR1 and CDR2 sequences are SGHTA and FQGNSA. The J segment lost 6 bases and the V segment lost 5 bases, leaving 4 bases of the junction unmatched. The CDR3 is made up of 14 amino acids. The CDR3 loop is CASSPTSGANEQFF. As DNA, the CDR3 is TGTGCCAGCAGCCCAACTAGCGGGGCCAATGAGCAGTTCTTC.